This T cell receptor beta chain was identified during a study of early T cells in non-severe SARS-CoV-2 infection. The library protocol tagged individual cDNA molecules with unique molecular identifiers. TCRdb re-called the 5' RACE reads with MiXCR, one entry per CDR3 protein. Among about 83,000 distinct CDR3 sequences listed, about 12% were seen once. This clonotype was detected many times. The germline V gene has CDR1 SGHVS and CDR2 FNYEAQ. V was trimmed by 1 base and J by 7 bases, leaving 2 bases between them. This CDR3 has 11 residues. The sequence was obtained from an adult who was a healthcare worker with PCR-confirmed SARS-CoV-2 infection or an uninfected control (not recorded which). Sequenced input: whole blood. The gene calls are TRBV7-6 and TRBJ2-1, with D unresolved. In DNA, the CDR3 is TGTGCCAGCAGCTTAGGGAATGAGCAGTTCTTC. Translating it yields CASSLGNEQFF. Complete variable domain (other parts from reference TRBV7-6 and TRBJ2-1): GAGVSQSPRYKVTKRGQDVALRCDPISGHVSLYWYRQALGQGPEFLTYFNYEAQQDKSGLPNDRFSAERPEGSISTLTIQRTEQRDSAMYRCASSLGNEQFFGPGTRLTVL.